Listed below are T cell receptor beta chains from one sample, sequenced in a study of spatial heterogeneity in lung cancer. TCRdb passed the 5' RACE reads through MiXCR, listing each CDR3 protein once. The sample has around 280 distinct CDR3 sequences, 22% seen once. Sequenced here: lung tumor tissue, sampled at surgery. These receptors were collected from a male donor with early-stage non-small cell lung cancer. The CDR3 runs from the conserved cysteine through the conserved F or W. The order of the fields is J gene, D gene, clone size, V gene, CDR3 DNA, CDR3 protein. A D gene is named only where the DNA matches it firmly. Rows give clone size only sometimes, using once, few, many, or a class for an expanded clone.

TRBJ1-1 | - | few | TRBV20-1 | TGCAGTGCTAACGACTGGGTAGGGCTGAACAAGGAAGATTTCTTT | CSANDWVGLNKEDFF
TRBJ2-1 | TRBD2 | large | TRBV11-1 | TGTGCCAGCAGCTCCCTGGCGGGAGGGAACAATGAGCAGTTCTTC | CASSSLAGGNNEQFF
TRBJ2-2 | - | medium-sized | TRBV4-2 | TGTGCCAGCAGCCGGGACATTAACACCGGGGAGCTGTTTTTT | CASSRDINTGELFF
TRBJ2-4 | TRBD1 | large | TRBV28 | TGTGCCAGCAGTTCCCCGACAGGGGGTACTCTGAAGTACTTC | CASSSPTGGTLKYF
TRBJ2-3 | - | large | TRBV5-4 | TGTGCCAGCAGCTCTGGGGCCCTAGAGGTTGCCCTAGAGGTTGATACGCAGTATTTT | CASSSGALEVALEVDTQYF
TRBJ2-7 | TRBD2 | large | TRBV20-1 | TGCAGTGCTAGAATCGGGGGGGGGGCCTACGAGCAGTACTTC | CSARIGGGAYEQYF
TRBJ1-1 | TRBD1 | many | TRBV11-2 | TGTGCCAGCAGAGCAGGCAGGGGGCGTGGGGAGAACACTGAAGCTTTCTTT | CASRAGRGRGENTEAFF
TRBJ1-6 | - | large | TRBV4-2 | TGTGCCAGCAGCCTAAATAATTCACCCCTCCACTTT | CASSLNNSPLHF
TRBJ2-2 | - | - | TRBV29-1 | TGCAGCGTTGTAGGGCAGAATTCGAACACCGGGGAGCTGTTTTTT | CSVVGQNSNTGELFF
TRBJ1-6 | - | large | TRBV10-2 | TGCGCCAGCAGTTTACAGAATTCACCCCTCCACTTT | CASSLQNSPLHF
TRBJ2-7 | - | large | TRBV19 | TGTGCCAGTAACGAGGTCCCGGGGTACGAGCAGTACTTC | CASNEVPGYEQYF
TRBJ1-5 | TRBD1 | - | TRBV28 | TGTGCCAGCAGCCGACGGGGACAGGGCAAGCAGCCCCAGCATTTT | CASSRRGQGKQPQHF
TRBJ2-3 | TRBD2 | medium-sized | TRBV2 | TGTGCCAGCAGCAGCGGGACCACAGATACGCAGTATTTT | CASSSGTTDTQYF
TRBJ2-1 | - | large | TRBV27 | TGTGCCAGCAGTTTATCTGGGCGGGCCTACAATGAGCAGTTCTTC | CASSLSGRAYNEQFF
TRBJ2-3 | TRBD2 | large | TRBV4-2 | TGTGCCAGCAGCCAGGATCTAGCGGGGGTCACAGATACGCAGTATTTT | CASSQDLAGVTDTQYF
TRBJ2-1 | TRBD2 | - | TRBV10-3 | TGTGCCATCAGTGAGTCCGGGACTACCTGGCATGAGCAGTTCTTC | CAISESGTTWHEQFF
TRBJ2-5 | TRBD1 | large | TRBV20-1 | TGCAGTGCTTTTCCGGGACAGGGTGGGCAAGAGACCCAGTACTTC | CSAFPGQGGQETQYF
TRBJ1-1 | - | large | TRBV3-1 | TGTGCCAGCAGCCAAGGCCGGGGGGACACTGAAGCTTTCTTT | CASSQGRGDTEAFF
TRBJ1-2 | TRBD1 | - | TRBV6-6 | TGTGCCAGCAGTTCCCGGACAGGGGGCACCTATGGCTACACCTTC | CASSSRTGGTYGYTF
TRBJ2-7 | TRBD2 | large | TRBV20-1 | TGCAGTGCTATGCGGGAGCCATCCTACGAGCAGTACTTC | CSAMREPSYEQYF
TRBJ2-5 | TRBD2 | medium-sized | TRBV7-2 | TGTGCCAGCAGCCGGCAGCGGGGGGCGGGGGAGACCCAGTACTTC | CASSRQRGAGETQYF
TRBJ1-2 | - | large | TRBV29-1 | TGCAGCGTTGAATCGGGGGCAGGCAGCGACTATGGCTACACCTTC | CSVESGAGSDYGYTF
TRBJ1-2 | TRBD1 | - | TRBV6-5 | TGTGCCAGCAGTCCGACAGGGGGCACCTATGGCTACACCTTC | CASSPTGGTYGYTF
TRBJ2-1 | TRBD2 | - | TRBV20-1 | TGCAGTGCTAGGGAGACTAGCGGGGGGAATGCCTACAATGAGCAGTTCTTC | CSARETSGGNAYNEQFF
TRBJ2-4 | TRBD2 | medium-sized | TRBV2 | TGTGCCAGCAGTGGGGGGAGGGGAGCCAAAAACATTCAGTACTTC | CASSGGRGAKNIQYF
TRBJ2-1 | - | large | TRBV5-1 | TGCGCCAGCAGCTTGGACCACCTAGAGCAGTTCTTC | CASSLDHLEQFF
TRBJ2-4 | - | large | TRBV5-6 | TGTGCCAGCAGCCCCCACTGGGAGGCGAAAAACATTCAGTACTTC | CASSPHWEAKNIQYF
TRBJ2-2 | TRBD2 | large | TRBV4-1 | TGCGCCAGCAGCCAAGATCCATCTAGCGGGGGGGCCCGCGGTACCGGGGAGCTGTTTTTT | CASSQDPSSGGARGTGELFF
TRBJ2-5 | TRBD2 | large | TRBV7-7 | TGTGCTAGCAGCTTGCTGCCTTTGACTAGCGGGTCCTCGGCCCAGTACTTC | CASSLLPLTSGSSAQYF
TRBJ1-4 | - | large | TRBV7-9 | TGTGCCAGCAGCTCCTGGGTCAGGGGAGGTGAAAAACTGTTTTTT | CASSSWVRGGEKLFF
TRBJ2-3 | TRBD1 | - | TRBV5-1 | TGCGCCAGCAGCTTAGGGGCCGGGACAGGCACAGATACGCAGTATTTT | CASSLGAGTGTDTQYF
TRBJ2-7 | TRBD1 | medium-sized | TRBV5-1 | TGCGCCAGCGAGGAATCGGGACAGGGGGCCAACGAGCAGTACTTC | CASEESGQGANEQYF
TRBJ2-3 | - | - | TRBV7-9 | TGTGCCAGCATCCAAGAGGGCGGGGGCGCGGGCACAGATACGCAGTATTTT | CASIQEGGGAGTDTQYF
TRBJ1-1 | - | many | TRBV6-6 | TGTGCCAGCAGTGAATCCATGCTTGAAGGTTTCTTT | CASSESMLEGFF
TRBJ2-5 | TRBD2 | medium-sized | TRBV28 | TGTGCCAGCAGCCCCCAACTAGCGGGGGCCAGGGAGACCCAGTACTTC | CASSPQLAGARETQYF
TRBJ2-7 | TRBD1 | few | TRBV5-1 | TGCGCCAGCAGCTTGGGACAGGGATCCTACGAGCAGTACTTC | CASSLGQGSYEQYF
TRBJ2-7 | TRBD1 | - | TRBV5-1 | TGCGCCAGCAGCTTTGGACAGGGATCCTACGAGCAGTACTTC | CASSFGQGSYEQYF
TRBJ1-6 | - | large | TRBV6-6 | TGTGCCAGCAGTTACCTTGATTCACCCCTCCACTTT | CASSYLDSPLHF
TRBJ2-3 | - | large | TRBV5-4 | TGTGCCAGCAGCTCTGGGGCCCTAGAGGTTGATACGCAGTATTTT | CASSSGALEVDTQYF
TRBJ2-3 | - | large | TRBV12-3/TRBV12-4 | TGTGCCAGCAGTTCTTACCCTTCATGGGGCGAGGGAGATACGCAGTATTTT | CASSSYPSWGEGDTQYF
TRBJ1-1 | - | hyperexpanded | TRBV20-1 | TGCAGTGCTAACGACTGGGTAGGGCTGAACACTGAAGCTTTCTTT | CSANDWVGLNTEAFF